This T cell receptor beta chain was recorded in a study of blood T cell repertoires in COVID-19 (dated by TCRdb to 2018 to 2021). Concerning the study at large: Samples from collaborators originated in the United States, Italy and Spain and spanned both the acute and convalescent phases of COVID-19. The material from the prospective study consisted of cDNA or gDNA derived from T cells, B-cell-depleted T cells, or PBMCs. Deeply sampled blood TCRbeta repertoires from subjects exposed to, actively infected with, or recovered from COVID-19 were included in the dataset. The repertoires were released in a freely available public database meant as a resource for research on the immune response to SARS-CoV-2. Samples were obtained from the ongoing ImmuneRACE study (first 160 participants) and from about 1,300 subjects provided by 6 global collaborators. The sample metadata nearly always contained a de-identified subject ID, COVID-19 status, age in years and sex. HLA class I and class II types, where available, came from metadata supplied by the sample provider rather than from assay-based typing.

TCRbeta CDR3 regions were amplified from genomic DNA by means of the immunoSEQ Assay, a bias-controlled multiplex PCR. The authors' pipeline ran thus. Within the assay, amplification of reference gene primers was used to estimate how many nucleated cells each sample contained. To quantify the absolute abundance of each unique TCRbeta CDR3 rearrangement, sequence reads were collapsed and filtered. For each sample, productive Simpson clonality was calculated as the square root of Simpson's diversity index across productive rearrangements. TCRdb obtained this table from immuneACCESS and retained in-frame rearrangements with V and J assigned. These tables miss some clones; where compared with another copy, unresolved V genes account for less than half of the shortfall, and the remainder is unexplained. The V and J calls and clone size were taken over from that table, and D and trimming were inferred from the DNA. The sample contains about 280,000 clones, nearly 90% of them found a single time. Jointly, the top ten make up roughly 1.6% of the sample.

Concerning this clone: Its antigen is unknown. Within one base of it there is no much larger clone, and no base qualities were kept.

Findings and caveats that apply to the study as a whole: The quantity of clinical and demographic metadata differed by source and by participant and was supplied without curation.

The CDR3 spans 12 residues, from the cysteine through the phenylalanine. The kept DNA is CDR3 alone, 36 bases in frame from the first base. In the germline V gene, CDR1 corresponds to MNHEY and CDR2 to SVGAGI. Here V drops 2 bases and J drops 15 bases, and the junction holds 6 bases not matched to any gene. Enrolling through a virtual design, the prospective study's participants ranged in age from roughly 18 to 89 years and lived across some 22 United States geographic areas. Cohort assignment in the prospective study relied on participant-reported clinical history from a screening survey and a study questionnaire. In the prospective study, mobile phlebotomists collected whole blood, serum and a nasopharyngeal or oropharyngeal swab from each participant. Additional blood draws and questionnaires over an approximately 2-month period could optionally be provided by prospective study participants. Before DNA extraction, prospective study blood samples were shipped either frozen or at room temperature.

Sequenced sample: PBMCs or T cells enriched from blood (not recorded which). The sequence was collected from a woman aged 18-30 years with acute COVID-19. The chain is encoded by TRBV6-5 joined to TRBJ2-1; TRBD1 fits 8 bases in the junction. The base sequence is TGTGCCAGCAGTTACCGTGGGACAGGTTCGTTCTTC. Translated, this is CASSYRGTGSFF.